The clone carrying this T cell receptor (beta chain) was seen more than once but under ten times. This record belongs to a study of T cells in Graves' hyperthyroidism and ophthalmopathy. Trimming removed 4 bases at V and 2 bases at J, with 9 bases between. The germline CDR1 and CDR2 sequences are SQVTM and ANQGSEA. The CDR3 has 12 amino acids. Amplification of TCR beta CDR3 regions used RNA as the template. First-round RT-PCR targeting the TCR CDR3 was performed with the HTBI primer set. Via MiXCR, TCRdb re-called the multiplex PCR reads, giving one row per CDR3 protein. The sample shows roughly 180,000 distinct CDR3 sequences, roughly 10% of them seen only once.

The chain couples TRBV29-1 to TRBJ2-7; D unresolved. The specimen sequenced was blood. The sequence was collected from a young woman with Graves' hyperthyroidism that later progressed to Graves' ophthalmopathy. This CDR3 reads CSVVEQTYEQYF. Written as DNA, the CDR3 is TGCAGCGTTGTAGAGCAGACCTACGAGCAGTACTTC.